What follows are 29 T cell receptor beta chains derived from one specimen sequenced in a study of cytomegalovirus exposure and HLA in healthy donors. Primers included in the PCR were 60 Vbeta and 13 Jbeta primers. Using immunoSEQ multiplex PCR, the repertoire was profiled, and TCRdb retains in-frame clones only, with some absent. This table lists tens of thousands of clones. Input material: PBMCs. All receptors come from a woman in her 40s in good health and CMV-seropositive.

The rearrangement links TRBV12-5 to TRBJ2-7; 9 bases are shared with TRBD1. The CDR3 runs 13 residues. Trimming took 6 bases from V and 7 from J; bases not matched to a gene: 7. Germline CDR1 and CDR2: LGHNT and FRNRAP. DNA for the CDR3: TGTGCTAGTGGCCCGGACAGGGGATGGGAGCAGTACTTC. Encoded protein: CASGPDRGWEQYF.

The V and J genes are TRBV29-1 and TRBJ1-4, with 9 bases identical to TRBD1. The V gene end was trimmed by 6 bases and the J gene end by 6 bases; junction bases not matched to a gene: 5. The CDR3 has 13 amino acids. Germline V CDR1 and CDR2: SQVTM, ANQGSEA. CDR3 coding DNA: TGCAGCGTCTTGGACAGGGGACATGAAAAACTGTTTTTT. It codes for CSVLDRGHEKLFF.

The V gene is TRBV6-6, the J gene TRBJ1-6; no reliable D call. Trimming left V 7 bases short and J 0 bases short, with 13 bases between. The CDR3 consists of 16 residues. CDR1 is MNHNY and CDR2 is SVGAGI in the germline V gene (reference sequence). The CDR3 nucleotides are TGTGCCAGCACCACGGGGTCTAACTCCTATAATTCACCCCTCCACTTT. Translation: CASTTGSNSYNSPLHF.

The chain is built from TRBV6-4 and TRBJ1-2; 9 positions agree with TRBD1. The CDR3 extends over 15 amino acids. V was clipped by 3 bases and J by 2 bases; unmatched bases: 4. Germline CDR1 MRHNA, CDR2 SNTAGT. The CDR3 spells CASSETGQGNYGYTF. Written as DNA, the CDR3 is TGTGCCAGCAGTGAGACGGGACAGGGAAACTATGGCTACACCTTC.

The V gene is TRBV28, the J gene TRBJ2-7; TRBD2 matches at 9 bases. This CDR3 spans 13 amino acids. The V gene end was trimmed by 6 bases and the J gene end by 0 bases; junction bases not matched to a gene: 0. The germline gives CDR1 MDHEN, CDR2 SYDVKM. The CDR3 nucleotides read TGTGCCAGCAGGACTAGCGGCTCCTACGAGCAGTACTTC. Translating gives CASRTSGSYEQYF.

This chain links TRBV19 with TRBJ2-7; a possible D gene is TRBD1 (5 bases). The CDR3 sequence is 13 residues long. Germline V CDR1 and CDR2: LNHDA, SQIVND (reference sequence). V gave up 0 bases and J gave up 6 bases, with 9 bases separating them. The CDR3 loop reads CASSIDRVGEQYF. CDR3 DNA: TGTGCCAGTAGTATAGACAGGGTGGGCGAGCAGTACTTC.

The chain is built from TRBV7-9 and TRBJ2-5, with TRBD1 as a possible D gene (7 bases). CDR1 and CDR2 (germline): SEHNR, FQNEAQ (reference sequence). V was cut by 5 bases and J by 7 bases, with 20 bases left in between. The CDR3 length is 15 residues. This chain's CDR3 is CASSQGGREVVTQYF. The CDR3 coding sequence is TGTGCCAGCAGCCAGGGGGGCAGGGAAGTGGTGACCCAGTACTTC. Together with reference TRBV7-9 and TRBJ2-5, the CDR3 gives the full variable domain: DTGVSQNPRHKITKRGQNVTFRCDPISEHNRLYWYRQTLGQGPEFLTYFQNEAQLEKSRLLSDRFSAERPKGSFSTLEIQRTEQGDSAMYLCASSQGGREVVTQYFGPGTRLLVL.

J is TRBJ2-3 and V is TRBV12-1; the table's D call of TRBD1 was not tested on the DNA. TRBV12-1 is termed a pseudogene. The CDR3 extends over 16 amino acids. The CDR3 coding sequence is TGTGCCAGCAGCCCGATGGACAGTTCGAGCACAGATACGCAGTATTTT. It encodes CASSPMDSSSTDTQYF.

This sequence joins TRBV11-2 and TRBJ2-3, with D tentatively TRBD1 (6 bases). The CDR3 has 18 amino acids. The ends were cut back, 5 bases at V and 2 bases at J, with 23 bases in the middle. Per germline, CDR1 SGHAT and CDR2 FQNNGV. The DNA for the CDR3 is TGTGCCAGCAGCCCCCCCGCCCCGGGACACTCTCCCACAGATACGCAGTATTTT. Translating gives CASSPPAPGHSPTDTQYF. The full variable domain, with the rest looked up from reference TRBV11-2 and TRBJ2-3, is EAGVAQSPRYKIIEKRQSVAFWCNPISGHATLYWYQQILGQGPKLLIQFQNNGVVDDSQLPKDRFSAERLKGVDSTLKIQPAKLEDSAVYLCASSPPAPGHSPTDTQYFGPGTRLTVL.

V and J are TRBV10-3 and TRBJ2-7; no clear D. Germline loops: CDR1 ENHRY, CDR2 SYGVKD. Deletions cut 5 bases from V and 4 bases from J, with 12 bases between. This CDR3 is built from 13 residues. CDR3 residues: CAISSEFGYEQYF. The CDR3 nucleotides are TGTGCCATCAGTTCCGAGTTCGGGTACGAGCAGTACTTC.

The V gene is TRBV27, the J gene TRBJ2-2, with 8 positions matching TRBD2. Germline trimming cut 3 bases from V and 4 bases from J; bases unmatched to any gene: 4. The CDR3 length is 15 residues. Looked up from germline, CDR1 is MNHEY and CDR2 is SMNVEV (reference sequence). The CDR3 bases are TGTGCCAGCAGTTTTTCGGGGGGGGGCACCGGGGAGCTGTTTTTT. Its protein product is CASSFSGGGTGELFF.

V gene TRBV2 combines with J gene TRBJ2-7; D gene uncertain. V shed 0 bases and J shed 3 bases, with 6 bases lying between them. Germline assignment: CDR1 SNHLY and CDR2 FYNNEI. The CDR3 extends over 13 amino acids. The CDR3 reads CASSEAAGYEQYF. The CDR3 bases are TGTGCCAGCAGTGAAGCAGCCGGCTACGAGCAGTACTTC.

The rearrangement links TRBV7-3 to TRBJ1-2, with 11 bases matching TRBD1. There are 16 residues in the CDR3. Germline V gene data show CDR1 as SGHTA and CDR2 as FQGTGA. Trimming cost V 3 bases and J 5 bases; bases outside gene matches: 8. The CDR3 here is CASSFGQGAEIYGYTF. In nucleotides, the CDR3 is TGTGCCAGCAGCTTCGGACAGGGGGCGGAGATTTATGGCTACACCTTC.

The gene calls are TRBV9 and TRBJ2-4; no reliable D call. Germline CDR1 SGDLS, CDR2 YYNGEE. This CDR3 is built from 21 residues. The germline V and J ends were trimmed by 4 bases and 0 bases, with 29 bases remaining between them. This CDR3 reads CASSLYPETAYTKLAKNIQYF. CDR3 sequence (DNA): TGTGCCAGCAGCCTCTACCCCGAGACCGCTTACACTAAACTAGCCAAAAACATTCAGTACTTC.

The genes are TRBV4-2 and TRBJ2-1, with a tentative D call TRBD2 (6 bases). Germline V lookup: CDR1 LGHNA, CDR2 YNFKEQ. The CDR3 length is 15 residues. Trimming took 0 bases from V and 8 from J, leaving 14 bases between them. Written as DNA, the CDR3 is TGTGCCAGCAGCCAAGATTCGCGGGGTGTAGATGAGCAGTTCTTC. It translates to CASSQDSRGVDEQFF.

The gene calls are TRBV18 and TRBJ2-1; D is possibly TRBD2 (6 bases). Germline CDR1 KGHSH, CDR2 LQKENI. Trimming cost V 1 base and J 0 bases, with 10 bases left between them. The CDR3 has 16 residues. CDR3 coding DNA: TGTGCCAGCTCACCACAAGCGGGCTTCTCCTACAATGAGCAGTTCTTC. Translated, it gives CASSPQAGFSYNEQFF.

The rearrangement uses TRBV18 and TRBJ1-2; perhaps TRBD1 as D (6 bases). Looked up from germline, CDR1 is KGHSH and CDR2 is LQKENI. V dropped 3 bases and J dropped 0 bases, with 20 bases sitting between them. This CDR3 spans 18 amino acids. The CDR3 loop is CASSPASGTRISNYGYTF. DNA for the CDR3: TGTGCCAGCTCACCTGCGTCCGGGACAAGAATATCTAACTATGGCTACACCTTC.

As for this clone: The same CDR3 is also encoded by other DNA sequences in this sample. J is TRBJ2-2 and V is TRBV5-1, with TRBD1 identical over 10 bases. The CDR3 extends over 14 amino acids. Germline V CDR1 and CDR2: SGHRS, YFSETQ. The V gene end was trimmed by 3 bases and the J gene end by 6 bases; junction bases not matched to a gene: 2. The CDR3 coding sequence is TGCGCCAGCAGCTGGACAGGGGGATCCGGGGAGCTGTTTTTT. Translated, it gives CASSWTGGSGELFF. The whole variable domain, remainder taken from reference TRBV5-1 and TRBJ2-2, is KAGVTQTPRYLIKTRGQQVTLSCSPISGHRSVSWYQQTPGQGLQFLFEYFSETQRNKGNFPGRFSGRQFSNSRSEMNVSTLELGDSALYLCASSWTGGSGELFFGEGSRLTVL.

V and J are TRBV15 and TRBJ2-1; D gene unclear. This CDR3 region has 16 residues. Trimming removed 3 bases from V and 0 bases from J, with 12 bases in between. Germline V gives CDR1 LNHNV, CDR2 YYDKDF (reference sequence). The CDR3 coding sequence is TGTGCCACCAGCAGGGATAAAGCGAGCTCCTACAATGAGCAGTTCTTC. Amino acid sequence: CATSRDKASSYNEQFF.

The CDR3 loop reads CASRDTENEKLFF. CDR3 DNA: TGTGCCAGCAGAGACACAGAGAATGAAAAACTGTTTTTT. The J gene is TRBJ1-4, the V gene TRBV6-1; the D is unclear. CDR3 size: 13 residues. V shed 6 bases and J shed 5 bases, with 10 bases lying between them. Germline V gene sequence: CDR1 MNHNS, CDR2 SASEGT.

V gene TRBV27 combines with J gene TRBJ2-7; 10 bases are shared with TRBD2. The CDR3 is made up of 14 amino acids. V dropped 7 bases and J dropped 2; count of bases not matched to a gene: 5. The germline CDR1 and CDR2 sequences are MNHEY and SMNVEV (reference sequence). CDR3 amino acids: CASKTGLAAYEQYF. The CDR3 DNA reads as TGTGCCAGCAAAACCGGACTAGCGGCCTACGAGCAGTACTTC.

The chain joins TRBV5-4 to TRBJ2-1; TRBD1 is a possible D gene (5 bases). V lost 5 bases to trimming and J lost 12 bases, with 18 bases between them. The CDR3 sequence is 13 residues long. Germline assignment: CDR1 SGHNT and CDR2 YYREEE (reference sequence). In nucleotides, the CDR3 is TGTGCCAGCAGTTCACAGGACCGCGGTCGGCAGTTCTTC. This gives the protein CASSSQDRGRQFF.

The rearrangement uses TRBV5-6 and TRBJ2-3; 10 bases map to TRBD2. The length of the CDR3 is 16 residues. J gave up 5 bases and V 4 bases, and 10 bases lay outside the gene matches. Germline CDR1 and CDR2: SGHDT and YYEEEE. DNA for the CDR3: TGTGCCAGCAGCCCCGGGCTAGCGGGAGTTGGAGATACGCAGTATTTT. Its translation: CASSPGLAGVGDTQYF. Variable domain in full (rest from reference TRBV5-6 and TRBJ2-3): DAGVTQSPTHLIKTRGQQVTLRCSPKSGHDTVSWYQQALGQGPQFIFQYYEEEERQRGNFPDRFSGHQFPNYSSELNVNALLLGDSALYLCASSPGLAGVGDTQYFGPGTRLTVL.

The rearrangement uses TRBV5-6 and TRBJ2-5, with D perhaps matching TRBD1 (6 bases). The CDR3 spans 15 residues. V was shortened by 2 bases and J by 3 bases, with 14 bases between the two germline ends. Per germline, CDR1 SGHDT and CDR2 YYEEEE. Here the CDR3 reads CASSLVQGSKETQYF. As DNA, the CDR3 is TGTGCCAGCAGCTTAGTACAGGGAAGTAAAGAGACCCAGTACTTC.

The chain joins TRBV27 to TRBJ1-6; TRBD1 matches at 7 bases. The CDR3 is 16 amino acids. The germline V gene encodes CDR1 MNHEY and CDR2 SMNVEV (reference sequence). The V and J ends lost 4 bases and 6 bases, in that order; junction bases with no gene match: 9. The CDR3 here is CASSWAGGFLNSPLHF. CDR3 sequence (DNA): TGTGCCAGCAGTTGGGCAGGGGGTTTCCTTAATTCACCCCTCCACTTT.

The chain has TRBV28 and TRBJ2-7; 9 positions agree with TRBD2. Trimming cost V 6 bases and J 6 bases; bases outside gene matches: 12. The CDR3 extends over 15 amino acids. Germline V gene sequence: CDR1 MDHEN, CDR2 SYDVKM. The CDR3 DNA follows: TGTGCCAGCAGGCTGCAGAATAGCGGGAGAGGCGAGCAGTACTTC. The encoded protein is CASRLQNSGRGEQYF.

This rearrangement joins TRBV7-2 to TRBJ1-1; 9 bases are a match to TRBD1. This CDR3 is 19 amino acids long. The junction had 15 bases not matched to a gene; V was cut back by 3 bases and J by 1 base. The V gene's germline CDR1 is SGHTA and CDR2 FQGNSA. The CDR3 protein is CASSFPRTGANLPNTEAFF. CDR3 DNA sequence: TGTGCCAGCAGCTTCCCTCGGACAGGGGCGAACTTGCCGAACACTGAAGCTTTCTTT. Complete variable domain (other parts from reference TRBV7-2 and TRBJ1-1): GAGVSQSPSNKVTEKGKDVELRCDPISGHTALYWYRQSLGQGLEFLIYFQGNSAPDKSGLPSDRFSAERTGGSVSTLTIQRTQQEDSAVYLCASSFPRTGANLPNTEAFFGQGTRLTVV.

The rearrangement uses TRBV5-8 and TRBJ1-1; maybe TRBD1 (5 bases). CDR1 and CDR2 (germline): SGHTS, YDEGEE. The ends were cut back, 2 bases at V and 4 bases at J, with 12 bases in the middle. The CDR3 extends over 14 amino acids. CDR3 residues: CASSFERGGTEAFF. In nucleotides, the CDR3 is TGTGCCAGCAGCTTTGAAAGGGGCGGCACTGAAGCTTTCTTT.

The J gene is TRBJ1-2, the V gene TRBV23-1; tentatively, D is TRBD1 (5 bases). TRBV23-1 belongs to the ORF category, with a function that is uncertain. V lost 3 bases to trimming and J lost 3 bases, with 14 bases between them. The CDR3 contains 15 residues. CDR3 DNA sequence: TGCGCCAGCAGTCATCCCCAGGGTTTGGACTATGGCTACACCTTC. The encoded protein is CASSHPQGLDYGYTF.